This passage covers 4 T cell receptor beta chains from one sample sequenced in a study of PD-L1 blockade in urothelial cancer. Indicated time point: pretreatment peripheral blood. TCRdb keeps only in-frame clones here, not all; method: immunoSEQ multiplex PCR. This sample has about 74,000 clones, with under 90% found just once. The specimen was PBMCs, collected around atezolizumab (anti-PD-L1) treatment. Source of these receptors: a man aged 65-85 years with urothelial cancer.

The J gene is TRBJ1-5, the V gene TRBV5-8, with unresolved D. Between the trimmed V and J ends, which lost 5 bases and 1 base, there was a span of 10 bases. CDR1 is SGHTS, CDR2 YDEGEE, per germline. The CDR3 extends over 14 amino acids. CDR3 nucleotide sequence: TGTGCCAGCAGGAATACATACAGCAATCAGCCCCAGCATTTT. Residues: CASRNTYSNQPQHF. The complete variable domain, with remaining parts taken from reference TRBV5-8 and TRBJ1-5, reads EAGVTQSPTHLIKTRGQQATLRCSPISGHTSVYWYQQALGLGLQFLLWYDEGEERNRGNFPPRFSGRQFPNYSSELNVNALELEDSALYLCASRNTYSNQPQHFGDGTRLSIL.

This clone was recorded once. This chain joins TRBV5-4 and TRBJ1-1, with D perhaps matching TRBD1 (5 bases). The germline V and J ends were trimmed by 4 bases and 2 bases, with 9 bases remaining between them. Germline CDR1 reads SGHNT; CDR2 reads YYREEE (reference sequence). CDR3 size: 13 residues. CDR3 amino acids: CASSRDSNTEAFF. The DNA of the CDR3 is TGTGCCAGCAGCCGCGACAGTAACACTGAAGCTTTCTTT.

CDR3 DNA: TGTGCCAGCAGCACACAGGGAGCCGGAACCGGGGAGCTGTTTTTT. It specifies CASSTQGAGTGELFF. This chain links TRBV7-3 with TRBJ2-2; D is perhaps TRBD1 (6 bases). Germline lookup yields CDR1 SGHTA and CDR2 FQGTGA. The V gene lost 5 bases and the J gene lost 5 bases, with 15 bases spanning the gap. The CDR3 is 15 amino acids.

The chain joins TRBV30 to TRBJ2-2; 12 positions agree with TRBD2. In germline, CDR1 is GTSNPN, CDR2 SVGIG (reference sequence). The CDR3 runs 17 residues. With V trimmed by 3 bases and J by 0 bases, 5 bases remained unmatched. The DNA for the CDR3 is TGTGCCTGGAGACGGCTAGCGGGAGGGCCGAACACCGGGGAGCTGTTTTTT. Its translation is CAWRRLAGGPNTGELFF.